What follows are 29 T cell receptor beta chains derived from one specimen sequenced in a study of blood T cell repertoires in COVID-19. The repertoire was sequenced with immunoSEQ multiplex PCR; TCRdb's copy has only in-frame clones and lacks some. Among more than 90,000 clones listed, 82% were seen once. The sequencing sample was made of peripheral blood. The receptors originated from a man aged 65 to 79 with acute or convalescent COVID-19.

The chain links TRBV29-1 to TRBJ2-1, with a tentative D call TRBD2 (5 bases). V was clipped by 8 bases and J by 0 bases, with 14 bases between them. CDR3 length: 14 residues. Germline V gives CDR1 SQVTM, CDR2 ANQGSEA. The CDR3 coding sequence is TGCAGCATTGGGAGTCCCAGCTCCTACAATGAGCAGTTCTTC. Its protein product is CSIGSPSSYNEQFF.

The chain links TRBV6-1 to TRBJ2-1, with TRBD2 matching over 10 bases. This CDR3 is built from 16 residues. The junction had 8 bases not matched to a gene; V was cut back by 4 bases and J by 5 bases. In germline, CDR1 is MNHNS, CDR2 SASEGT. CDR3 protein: CASSALAGGRDNEQFF. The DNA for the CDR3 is TGTGCCAGCAGTGCCTTAGCGGGAGGTCGGGACAATGAGCAGTTCTTC.

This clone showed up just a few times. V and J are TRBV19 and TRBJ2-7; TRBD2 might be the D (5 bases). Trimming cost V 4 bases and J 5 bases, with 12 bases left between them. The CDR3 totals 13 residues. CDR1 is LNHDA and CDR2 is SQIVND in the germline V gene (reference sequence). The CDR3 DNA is TGTGCCAGTAGTACAACTAGGAAGGACGAGCAGTACTTC. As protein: CASSTTRKDEQYF.

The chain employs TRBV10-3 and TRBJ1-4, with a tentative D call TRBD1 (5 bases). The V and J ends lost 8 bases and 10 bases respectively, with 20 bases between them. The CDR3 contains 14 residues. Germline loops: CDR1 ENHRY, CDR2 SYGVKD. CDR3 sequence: CAIGSSQGIGKLFF. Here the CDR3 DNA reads TGTGCCATCGGAAGTTCGCAGGGAATAGGAAAACTGTTTTTT.

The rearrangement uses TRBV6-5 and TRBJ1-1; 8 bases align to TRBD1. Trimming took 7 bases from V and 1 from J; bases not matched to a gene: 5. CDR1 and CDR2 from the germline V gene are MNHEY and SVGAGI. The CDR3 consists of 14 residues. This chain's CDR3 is CASNPDRGNTEAFF. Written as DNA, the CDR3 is TGTGCCAGCAACCCAGACAGGGGGAACACTGAAGCTTTCTTT.

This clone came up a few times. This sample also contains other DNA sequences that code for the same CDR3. Written as DNA, the CDR3 is TGCGCCAGCAGCCAAGATCCGCAGGGGAACACTGAAGCTTTCTTT. This codes for CASSQDPQGNTEAFF. The chain is built from TRBV4-1 and TRBJ1-1; TRBD1 is a possible D gene (5 bases). From germline, CDR1 is MGHRA and CDR2 YSYEKL. The CDR3 has 15 amino acids. The V end lost 0 bases, the J end lost 1 base, and 9 bases lay between the germline ends.

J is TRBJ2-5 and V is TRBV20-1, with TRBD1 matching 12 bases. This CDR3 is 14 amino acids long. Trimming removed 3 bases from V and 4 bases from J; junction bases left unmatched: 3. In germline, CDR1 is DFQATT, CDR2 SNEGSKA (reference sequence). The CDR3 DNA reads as TGCAGTGCTAGTCAGGGACAGGGGGCAGAGACCCAGTACTTC. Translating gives CSASQGQGAETQYF.

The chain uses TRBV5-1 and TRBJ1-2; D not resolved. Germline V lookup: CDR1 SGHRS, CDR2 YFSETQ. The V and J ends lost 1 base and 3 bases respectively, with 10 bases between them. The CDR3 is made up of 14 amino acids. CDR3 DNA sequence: TGCGCCAGCAGCTTGTTGACACCGGACTATGGCTACACCTTC. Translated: CASSLLTPDYGYTF.

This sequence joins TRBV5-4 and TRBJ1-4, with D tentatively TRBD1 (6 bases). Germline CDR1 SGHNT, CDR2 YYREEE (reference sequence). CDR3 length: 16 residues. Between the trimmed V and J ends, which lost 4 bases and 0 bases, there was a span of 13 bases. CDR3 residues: CASSRGGRSTNEKLFF. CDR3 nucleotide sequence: TGTGCCAGCAGCAGGGGGGGTAGGTCAACTAATGAAAAACTGTTTTTT.

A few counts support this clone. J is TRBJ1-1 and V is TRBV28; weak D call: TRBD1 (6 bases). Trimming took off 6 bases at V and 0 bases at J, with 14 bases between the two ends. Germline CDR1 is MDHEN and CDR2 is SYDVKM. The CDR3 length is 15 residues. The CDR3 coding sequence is TGTGCCAGCAGGAAAACAGGGAGGGTGAACACTGAAGCTTTCTTT. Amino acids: CASRKTGRVNTEAFF.

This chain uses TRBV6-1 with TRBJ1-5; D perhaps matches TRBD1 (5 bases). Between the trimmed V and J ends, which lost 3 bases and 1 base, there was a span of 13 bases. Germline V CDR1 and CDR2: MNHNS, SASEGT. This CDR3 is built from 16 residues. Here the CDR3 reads CASSDRGRVSNQPQHF. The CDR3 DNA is TGTGCCAGCAGTGATAGGGGCAGGGTAAGCAATCAGCCCCAGCATTTT.

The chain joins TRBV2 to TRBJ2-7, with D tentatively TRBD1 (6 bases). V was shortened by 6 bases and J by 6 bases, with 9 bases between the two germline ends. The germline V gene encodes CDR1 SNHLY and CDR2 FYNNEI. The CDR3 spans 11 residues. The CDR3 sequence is CASRYRAEQYF. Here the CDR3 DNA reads TGTGCCAGCAGGTACAGGGCCGAGCAGTACTTC.

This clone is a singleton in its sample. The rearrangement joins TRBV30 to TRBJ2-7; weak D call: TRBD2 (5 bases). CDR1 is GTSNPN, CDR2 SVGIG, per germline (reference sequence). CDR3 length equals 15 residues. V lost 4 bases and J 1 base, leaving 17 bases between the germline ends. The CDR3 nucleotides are TGTGCCTGGAATAGAGGGAGCTACTATTCCTACGAGCAGTACTTC. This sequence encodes CAWNRGSYYSYEQYF.

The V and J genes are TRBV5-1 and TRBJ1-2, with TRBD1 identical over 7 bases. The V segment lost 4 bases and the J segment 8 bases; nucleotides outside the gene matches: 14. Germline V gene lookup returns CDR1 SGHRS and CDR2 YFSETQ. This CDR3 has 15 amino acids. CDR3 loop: CASSRRTGSLGGYTF. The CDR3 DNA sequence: TGCGCCAGCAGCCGCCGGACAGGTTCCCTTGGGGGCTACACCTTC.

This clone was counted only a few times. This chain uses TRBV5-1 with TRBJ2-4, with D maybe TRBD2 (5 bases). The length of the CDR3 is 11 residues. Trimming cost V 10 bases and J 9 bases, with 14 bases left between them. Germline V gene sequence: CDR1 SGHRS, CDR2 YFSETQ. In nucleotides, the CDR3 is TGCGCCCACTCCGGACTGAGCATTCAGTACTTC. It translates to CAHSGLSIQYF. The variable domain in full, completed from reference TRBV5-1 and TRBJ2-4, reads KAGVTQTPRYLIKTRGQQVTLSCSPISGHRSVSWYQQTPGQGLQFLFEYFSETQRNKGNFPGRFSGRQFSNSRSEMNVSTLELGDSALYLCAHSGLSIQYFGAGTRLSVL.

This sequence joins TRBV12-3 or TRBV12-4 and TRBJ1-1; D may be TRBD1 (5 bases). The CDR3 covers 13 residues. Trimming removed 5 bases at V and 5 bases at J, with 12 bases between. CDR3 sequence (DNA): TGTGCCAGCAGTCCCCAGGGTCGTACTGAAGCTTTCTTT. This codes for CASSPQGRTEAFF.

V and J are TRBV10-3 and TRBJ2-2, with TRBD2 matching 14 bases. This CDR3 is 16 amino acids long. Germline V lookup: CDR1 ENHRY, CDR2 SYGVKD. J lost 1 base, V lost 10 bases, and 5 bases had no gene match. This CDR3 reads CATHGTSGRNTGELFF. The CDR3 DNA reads TGTGCCACCCACGGGACTAGCGGGAGGAACACCGGGGAGCTGTTTTTT.

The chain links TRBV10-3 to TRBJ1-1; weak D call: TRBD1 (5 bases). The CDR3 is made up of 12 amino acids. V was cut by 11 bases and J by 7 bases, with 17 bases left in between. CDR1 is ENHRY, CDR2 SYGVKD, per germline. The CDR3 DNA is TGTGCCGTACGAACATCCGACAGTGAAGCTTTCTTT. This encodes CAVRTSDSEAFF.

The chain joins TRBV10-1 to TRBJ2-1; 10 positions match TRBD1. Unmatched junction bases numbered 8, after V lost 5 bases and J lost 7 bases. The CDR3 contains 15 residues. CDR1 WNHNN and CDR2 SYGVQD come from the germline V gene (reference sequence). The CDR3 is CASSSGTGDGNEQFF. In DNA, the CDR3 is TGCGCCAGCAGTAGCGGGACAGGGGACGGGAATGAGCAGTTCTTC.

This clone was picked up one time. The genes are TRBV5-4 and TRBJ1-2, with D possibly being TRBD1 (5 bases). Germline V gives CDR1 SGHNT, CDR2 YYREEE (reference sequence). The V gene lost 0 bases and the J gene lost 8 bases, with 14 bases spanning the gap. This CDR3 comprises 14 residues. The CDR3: CASSLVSEGSGYTF. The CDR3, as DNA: TGTGCCAGCAGCTTGGTCTCGGAGGGGTCAGGCTACACCTTC.

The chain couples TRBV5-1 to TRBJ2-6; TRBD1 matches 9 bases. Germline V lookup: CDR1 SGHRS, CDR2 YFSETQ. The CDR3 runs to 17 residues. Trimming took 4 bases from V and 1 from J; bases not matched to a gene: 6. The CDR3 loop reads CASSRPGTGSGANVLTF. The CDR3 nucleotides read TGCGCCAGCAGCCGTCCCGGGACAGGGTCTGGGGCCAACGTCCTGACTTTC.

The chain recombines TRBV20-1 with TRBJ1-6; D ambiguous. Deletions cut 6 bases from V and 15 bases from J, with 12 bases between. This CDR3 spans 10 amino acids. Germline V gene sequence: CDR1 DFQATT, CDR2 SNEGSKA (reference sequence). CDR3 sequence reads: CSARDLVLHF. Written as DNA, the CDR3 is TGCAGTGCCCGCGATTTGGTCCTCCACTTT.

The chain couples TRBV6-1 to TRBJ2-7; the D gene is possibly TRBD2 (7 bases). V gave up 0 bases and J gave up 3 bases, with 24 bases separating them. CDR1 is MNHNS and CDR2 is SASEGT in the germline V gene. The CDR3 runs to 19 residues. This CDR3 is CASSEATAGSRGAFYEQYF. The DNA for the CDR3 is TGTGCCAGCAGTGAAGCGACGGCCGGGAGCCGGGGGGCTTTCTACGAGCAGTACTTC.

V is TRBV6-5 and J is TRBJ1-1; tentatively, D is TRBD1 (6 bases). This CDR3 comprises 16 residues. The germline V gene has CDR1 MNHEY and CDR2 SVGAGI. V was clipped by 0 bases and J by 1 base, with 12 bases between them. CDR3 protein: CASSYSGGARNTEAFF. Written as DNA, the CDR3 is TGTGCCAGCAGTTACTCGGGGGGGGCCCGGAACACTGAAGCTTTCTTT.

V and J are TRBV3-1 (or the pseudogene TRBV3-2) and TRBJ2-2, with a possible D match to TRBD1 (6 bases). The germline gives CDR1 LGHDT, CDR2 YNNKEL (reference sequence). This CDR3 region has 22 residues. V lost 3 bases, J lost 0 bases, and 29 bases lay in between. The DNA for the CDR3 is TGTGCCAGCAGCCAGGCCTATTCCGGGACACAAAACCCTTCCGCGAACACCGGGGAGCTGTTTTTT. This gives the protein CASSQAYSGTQNPSANTGELFF.

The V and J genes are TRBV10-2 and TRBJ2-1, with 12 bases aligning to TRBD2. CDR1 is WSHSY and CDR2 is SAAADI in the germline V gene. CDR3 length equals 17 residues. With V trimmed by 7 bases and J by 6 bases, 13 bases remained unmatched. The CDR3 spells CASTPIQLAGGPNEQFF. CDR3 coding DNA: TGCGCCAGCACCCCAATCCAACTAGCGGGAGGACCCAATGAGCAGTTCTTC.

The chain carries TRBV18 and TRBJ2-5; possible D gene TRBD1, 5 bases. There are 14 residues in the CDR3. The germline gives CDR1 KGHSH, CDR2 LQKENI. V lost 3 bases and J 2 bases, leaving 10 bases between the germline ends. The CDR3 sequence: CASSPSRVQETQYF. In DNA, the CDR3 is TGTGCCAGCTCACCGAGCAGGGTACAAGAGACCCAGTACTTC.

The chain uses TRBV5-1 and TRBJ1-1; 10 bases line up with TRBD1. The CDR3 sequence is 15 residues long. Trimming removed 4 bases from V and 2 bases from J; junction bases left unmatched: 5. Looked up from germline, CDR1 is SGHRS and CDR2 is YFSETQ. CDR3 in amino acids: CASSPGQGPNTEAFF. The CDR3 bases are TGCGCCAGCAGCCCGGGACAGGGGCCCAACACTGAAGCTTTCTTT.

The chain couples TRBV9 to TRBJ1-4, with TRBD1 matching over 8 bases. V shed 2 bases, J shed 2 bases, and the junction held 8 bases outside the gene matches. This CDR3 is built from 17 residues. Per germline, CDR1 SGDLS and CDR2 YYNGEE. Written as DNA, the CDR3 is TGTGCCAGCAGCGTCCGGGCAGGGGGCGGGACTAATGAAAAACTGTTTTTT. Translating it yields CASSVRAGGGTNEKLFF.